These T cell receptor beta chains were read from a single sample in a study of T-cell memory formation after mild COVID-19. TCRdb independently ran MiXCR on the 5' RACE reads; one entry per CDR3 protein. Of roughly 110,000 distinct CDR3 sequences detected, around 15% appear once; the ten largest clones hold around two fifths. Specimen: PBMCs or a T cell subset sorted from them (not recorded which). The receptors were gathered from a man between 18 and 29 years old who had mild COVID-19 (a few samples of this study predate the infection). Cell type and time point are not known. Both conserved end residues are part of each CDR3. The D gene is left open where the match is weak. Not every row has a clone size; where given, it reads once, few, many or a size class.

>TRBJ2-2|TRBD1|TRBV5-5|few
TGTGCCAGCAGCTCTCCTCACCGGGACAGAAACACCGGGGAGCTGTTTTTT
CASSSPHRDRNTGELFF
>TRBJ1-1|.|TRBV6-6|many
TGTGCCAGCAGTTACTCGCAAGGCACTGAAGCTTTCTTT
CASSYSQGTEAFF
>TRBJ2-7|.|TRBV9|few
TGTGCCAGCAGCGTAAATACCCTTCGCCCCTACGAGCAGTACTTC
CASSVNTLRPYEQYF
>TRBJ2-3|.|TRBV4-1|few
TGCGCCAGCAGCACCAAAGTGGGGGGCGCAGATACGCAGTATTTT
CASSTKVGGADTQYF
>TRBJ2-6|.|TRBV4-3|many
TGCGCCAGCAGCCAGGTGTCCGGGACTGGGGCCAACGTCCTGACTTTC
CASSQVSGTGANVLTF
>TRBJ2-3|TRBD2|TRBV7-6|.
TGTGCCAGCAGCTCCCCGAGACTAGCGGGGGCAGATACGCAGTATTTT
CASSSPRLAGADTQYF
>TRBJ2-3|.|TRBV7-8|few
TGTGCCAGCAGCTTAGTAGATACGCAGTATTTT
CASSLVDTQYF
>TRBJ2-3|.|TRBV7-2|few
TGTGCCAGCAGCTTAGGTACGAAGCGCACAGATACGCAGTATTTT
CASSLGTKRTDTQYF
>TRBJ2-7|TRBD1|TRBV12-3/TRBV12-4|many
TGTGCCAGCAGTGGAACAGGGGTTTTGGAGGAGCAGTACTTC
CASSGTGVLEEQYF
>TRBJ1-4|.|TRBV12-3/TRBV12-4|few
TGTGCCAGCAGGGGGCGATTATCCAGGATTAATGAAAAACTGTTTTTT
CASRGRLSRINEKLFF
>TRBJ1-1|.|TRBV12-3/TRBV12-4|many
TGTGCCAGCAGCTTGTCTCCGAACACTGAAGCTTTCTTT
CASSLSPNTEAFF
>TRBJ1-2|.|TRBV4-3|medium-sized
TGCGCCAGCAGCCCCCCTCCGTCGCAGACCAAGGGACTCTATGGCTACACCTTC
CASSPPPSQTKGLYGYTF
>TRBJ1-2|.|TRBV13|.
TGTGCCAGCACTCGACAGAGAATCTATGGCTACACCTTC
CASTRQRIYGYTF
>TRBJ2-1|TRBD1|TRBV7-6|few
TGTGCCAGCAGCTTCCGGGACAGGTCTTATGGGCAGTTCTTC
CASSFRDRSYGQFF
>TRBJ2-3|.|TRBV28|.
TGTGCCAGCAGTTTACAGGGCGACACAGATACGCAGTATTTT
CASSLQGDTDTQYF
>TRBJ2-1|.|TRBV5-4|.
TGTGCCAGCAGCTTCGGCCCAGGGGTCAATGAGCAGTTCTTC
CASSFGPGVNEQFF
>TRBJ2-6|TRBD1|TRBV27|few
TGTGCCAGCAGTTTAGGTAGGGGGCCCCCCGGGGCCAACGTCCTGACTTTC
CASSLGRGPPGANVLTF
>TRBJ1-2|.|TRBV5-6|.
TGTGCCAGCAGCCCGTCATCCACCTCCTATGGCTACACCTTC
CASSPSSTSYGYTF
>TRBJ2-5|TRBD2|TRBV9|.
TGTGCCAGCAGCGTAGAAGCGGGGGGACAAGAGACCCAGTACTTC
CASSVEAGGQETQYF
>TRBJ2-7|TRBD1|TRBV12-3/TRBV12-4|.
TGTGCCAGCAGTTGGACAGGGGGACTCGGGTACGAGCAGTACTTC
CASSWTGGLGYEQYF
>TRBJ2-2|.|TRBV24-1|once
TGTGCCACCAGTGACGGACGTAGCGCCGGGGAGCTGTTTTTT
CATSDGRSAGELFF
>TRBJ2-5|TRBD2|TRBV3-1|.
TGTGCCAGCAGCCGACCCCTAGCGGGGGATGAGACCCAGTACTTC
CASSRPLAGDETQYF
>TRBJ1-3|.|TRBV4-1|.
TGCGCCAGCAGCCGAACAGAAGGCTCTGGAAACACCATATATTTT
CASSRTEGSGNTIYF
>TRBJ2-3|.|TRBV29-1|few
TGCAGCGTCCGAGCCCTACCAGATACGCAGTATTTT
CSVRALPDTQYF
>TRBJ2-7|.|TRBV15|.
TGTGCCACCAGCAGCGAGATGGGGACACTCTACGAGCAGTACTTC
CATSSEMGTLYEQYF
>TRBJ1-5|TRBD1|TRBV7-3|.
TGTGCCAGCAGCTTAGACCCCGGGACAGGGCATAATCAGCCCCAGCATTTT
CASSLDPGTGHNQPQHF
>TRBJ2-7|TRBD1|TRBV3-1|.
TGTGCCAGCAGCCAAGCCGACAGGGCCCCCTACGAGCAGTACTTC
CASSQADRAPYEQYF
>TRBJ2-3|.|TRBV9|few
TGTGCCAGCACCATTGGTGGAGGCACAGATACGCAGTATTTT
CASTIGGGTDTQYF
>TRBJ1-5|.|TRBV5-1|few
TGCGCCAGCAGTCGGACTCCAGCGCCTAATCAGCCCCAGCATTTT
CASSRTPAPNQPQHF
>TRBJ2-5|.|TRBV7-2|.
TGTGCCAGCAGCGGAAAAGAGACCCAGTACTTC
CASSGKETQYF
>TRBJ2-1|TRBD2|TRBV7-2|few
TGTGCCAGCAGCCAACTAGCGGGGGGGCCGGGTGAGCAGTTCTTC
CASSQLAGGPGEQFF
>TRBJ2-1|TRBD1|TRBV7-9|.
TGTGCCAGCAGCCACGGGGGACAGGACAATGAGCAGTTCTTC
CASSHGGQDNEQFF
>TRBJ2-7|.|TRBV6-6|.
TGTGCCAGCAGAGGGATAGGGCCCACCTACGAGCAGTACTTC
CASRGIGPTYEQYF
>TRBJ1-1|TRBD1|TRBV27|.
TGTGCCACCTCAGGGGGCGCGGTCACTGAAGCTTTCTTT
CATSGGAVTEAFF
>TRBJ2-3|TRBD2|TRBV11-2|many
TGTGCCAGCAGCCCAACACGGGGGGTTATAGATACGCAGTATTTT
CASSPTRGVIDTQYF
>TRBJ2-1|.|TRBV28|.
TGTGCCAGCAGTTTAGGAACCCCTGGAAACGCCAATGAGCAGTTCTTC
CASSLGTPGNANEQFF
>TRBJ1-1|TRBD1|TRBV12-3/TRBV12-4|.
TGTGCCAGCAGTCCAAGGGACAGGGGCCACACTGAAGCTTTCTTT
CASSPRDRGHTEAFF
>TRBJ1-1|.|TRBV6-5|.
TGTGCCAGCAGTTACTCGATAAGAGGAAACACTGAAGCTTTCTTT
CASSYSIRGNTEAFF
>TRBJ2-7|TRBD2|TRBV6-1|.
TGTGCCAGCATCTCGGGGGGCGAGCAGTACTTC
CASISGGEQYF
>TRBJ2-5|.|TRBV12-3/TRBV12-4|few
TGTGCCAGCGCTTCCGGGGGGCTGAGGGAGACCCAGTACTTC
CASASGGLRETQYF